This TCR beta chain was identified in a study of T cell responses to AZD1222 COVID-19 vaccine. Using immunoSEQ multiplex PCR, the repertoire was profiled, and TCRdb retains in-frame clones only, with some absent. The table shows 85,000 to 130,000 clones, with over 90% occurring only once. The V end lost 3 bases, the J end lost 4 bases, and 6 bases lay between the germline ends. The germline gives CDR1 MNHNS, CDR2 SASEGT. The CDR3 is 13 amino acids. The sample consisted of peripheral blood, taken on day 0 of AZD1222 vaccination. This TCR came from an adult in good health. This chain links TRBV6-1 with TRBJ1-4, with D hard to call. CDR3 sequence reads: CASSEGFNEKLFF. CDR3 sequence (DNA): TGTGCCAGCAGTGAGGGTTTTAATGAAAAACTGTTTTTT.